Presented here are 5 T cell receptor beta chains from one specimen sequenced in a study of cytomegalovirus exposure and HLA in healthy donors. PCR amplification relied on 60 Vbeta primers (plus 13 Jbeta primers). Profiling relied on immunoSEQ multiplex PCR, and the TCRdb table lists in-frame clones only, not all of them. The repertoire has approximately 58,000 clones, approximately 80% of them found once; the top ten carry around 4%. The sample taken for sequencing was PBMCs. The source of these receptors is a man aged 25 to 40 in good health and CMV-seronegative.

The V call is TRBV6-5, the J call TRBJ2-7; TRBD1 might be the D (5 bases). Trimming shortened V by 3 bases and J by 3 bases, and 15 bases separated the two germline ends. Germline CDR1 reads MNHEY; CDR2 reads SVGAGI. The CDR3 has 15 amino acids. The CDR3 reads CASSYRTTQGYEQYF. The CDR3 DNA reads TGTGCCAGCAGTTATCGGACAACCCAGGGCTACGAGCAGTACTTC.

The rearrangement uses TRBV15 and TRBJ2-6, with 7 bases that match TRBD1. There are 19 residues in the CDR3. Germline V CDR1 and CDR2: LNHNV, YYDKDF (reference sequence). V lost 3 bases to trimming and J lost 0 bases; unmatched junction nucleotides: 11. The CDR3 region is CATSSYAGTDNSGANVLTF. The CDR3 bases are TGTGCCACCAGCAGCTACGCTGGGACAGATAACTCTGGGGCCAACGTCCTGACTTTC.

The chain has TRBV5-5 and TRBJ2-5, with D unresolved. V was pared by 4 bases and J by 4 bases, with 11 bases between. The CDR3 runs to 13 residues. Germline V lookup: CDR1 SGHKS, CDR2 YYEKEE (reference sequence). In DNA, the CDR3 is TGTGCCAGCAGCCCCGGGTCACGAGAGACCCAGTACTTC. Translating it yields CASSPGSRETQYF.

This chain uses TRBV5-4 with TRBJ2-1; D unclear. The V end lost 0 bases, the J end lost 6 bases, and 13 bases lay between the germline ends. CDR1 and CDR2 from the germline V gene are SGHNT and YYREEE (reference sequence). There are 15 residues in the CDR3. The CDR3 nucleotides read TGTGCCAGCAGCTTGGAGGTCACAGTTATCAATGAGCAGTTCTTC. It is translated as CASSLEVTVINEQFF. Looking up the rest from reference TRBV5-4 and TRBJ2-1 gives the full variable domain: ETGVTQSPTHLIKTRGQQVTLRCSSQSGHNTVSWYQQALGQGPQFIFQYYREEENGRGNFPPRFSGLQFPNYSSELNVNALELDDSALYLCASSLEVTVINEQFFGPGTRLTVL.

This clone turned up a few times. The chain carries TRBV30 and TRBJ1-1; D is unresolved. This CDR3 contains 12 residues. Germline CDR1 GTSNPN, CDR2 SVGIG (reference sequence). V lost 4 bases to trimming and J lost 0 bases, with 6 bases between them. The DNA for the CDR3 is TGTGCCTGGATTTCTGTGAACACTGAAGCTTTCTTT. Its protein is CAWISVNTEAFF.